This T cell receptor beta chain was sequenced for a study of blood T cells in healthy people across ages. Study observations and caveats: Versus aged donors, long-lived donors had higher diversity and more naive CD4+ cells.

This clonotype appeared many times. Its target is unknown. Through a sample-barcoded 5' primer and a J-beta primer mix, a second PCR was run for about 6 to 11 cycles. A template-switch adaptor with 12 random nucleotides tagged each cDNA molecule. TCRdb called the 5' RACE reads again in MiXCR, with one record for every CDR3 protein. The profile shows 710,000 or so distinct CDR3 sequences, about 20% of them singletons. The sequenced sample was blood. The clonotype was recovered from an older man in good health.

Here the CDR3 reads CSADGQGWGSYEQYF. CDR3 DNA: TGCAGTGCGGACGGACAGGGGTGGGGATCCTACGAGCAGTACTTC. The chain has TRBV20-1 and TRBJ2-7; TRBD1 matches 9 bases. The CDR3 contains 15 residues. Trimming at V came to 6 bases and at J to 1 base, leaving 10 bases not matched to a gene. Germline V lookup: CDR1 DFQATT, CDR2 SNEGSKA (reference sequence).